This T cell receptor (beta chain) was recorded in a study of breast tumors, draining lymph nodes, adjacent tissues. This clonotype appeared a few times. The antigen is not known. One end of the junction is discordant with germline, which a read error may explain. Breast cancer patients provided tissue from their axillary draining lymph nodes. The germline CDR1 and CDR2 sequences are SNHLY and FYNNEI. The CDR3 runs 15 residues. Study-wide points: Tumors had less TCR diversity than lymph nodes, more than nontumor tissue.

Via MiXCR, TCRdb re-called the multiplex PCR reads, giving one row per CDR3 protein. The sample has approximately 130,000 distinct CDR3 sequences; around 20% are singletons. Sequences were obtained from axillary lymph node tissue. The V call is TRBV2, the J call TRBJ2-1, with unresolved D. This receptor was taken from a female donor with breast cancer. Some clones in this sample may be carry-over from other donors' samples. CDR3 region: CASSAQPFSYNEQLF. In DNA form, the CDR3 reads TGTGCCAGCAGTGCACAGCCCTTCTCCTACAATGAGCAGCTCTTC.